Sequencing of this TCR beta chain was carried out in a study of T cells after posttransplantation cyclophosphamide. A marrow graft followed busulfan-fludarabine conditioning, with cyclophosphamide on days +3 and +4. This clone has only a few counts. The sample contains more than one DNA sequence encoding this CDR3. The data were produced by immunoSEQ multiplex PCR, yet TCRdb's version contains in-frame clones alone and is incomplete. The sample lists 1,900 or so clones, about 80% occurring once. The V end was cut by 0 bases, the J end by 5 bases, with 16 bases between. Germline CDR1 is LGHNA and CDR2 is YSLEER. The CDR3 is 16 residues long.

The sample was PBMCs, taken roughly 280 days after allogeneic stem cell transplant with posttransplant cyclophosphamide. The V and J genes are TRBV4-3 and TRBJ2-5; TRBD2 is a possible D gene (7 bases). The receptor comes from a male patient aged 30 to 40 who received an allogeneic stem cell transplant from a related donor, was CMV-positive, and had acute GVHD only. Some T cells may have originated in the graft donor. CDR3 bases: TGCGCCAGCAGCCAAGAGGAGGGGGGGGGCTCGGAGACCCAGTACTTC. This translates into CASSQEEGGGSETQYF.